These T cell receptor beta chains were read from a single sample in a study of T cells in Graves' hyperthyroidism and ophthalmopathy. TCRdb ran MiXCR on the multiplex PCR reads and lists one entry per CDR3 protein. The repertoire holds some 510,000 distinct CDR3 sequences, less than 25% seen once, with more than 20% in the top ten. The specimen was blood. All receptors come from a man between 18 and 29 years old with Graves' hyperthyroidism. Each CDR3 is given with its conserved first and last residue. Each record gives: V gene, J gene, D gene, clone size, CDR3 DNA, CDR3 protein. D genes are given only for firm matches. Some rows mark clone size as missing; the rest say once, few, many or name a class of expanded clone.

TRBV6-2/TRBV6-3,TRBJ2-7,NA,many,TGTGCCAGCGGCCGACCCCCCTACGAGCAGTACTTC,CASGRPPYEQYF
TRBV30,TRBJ1-1,NA,many,TGTGCCTGGAGTGTTCGTCGTGCAAATCTCTTT,CAWSVRRANLF
TRBV6-5,TRBJ1-1,NA,NA,TGTGCCAGCGGTTTGCGGGGGCCTGGCACTGAAGCTTTCTTT,CASGLRGPGTEAFF
TRBV2,TRBJ1-2,NA,many,TGTGCCAGCAGTGCGGTTACTACGGGACACCCCCTATATGGCTACACCTTC,CASSAVTTGHPLYGYTF
TRBV27,TRBJ2-7,NA,many,TGTGCCAGCAGTTTGGAGTGGACTGGCGACGAGCAGTACTTC,CASSLEWTGDEQYF
TRBV28,TRBJ1-3,TRBD1,many,TGTGCCAGCAGTTTACGTCCGGGACAGGGGGCAACTGGAAACACCATATATTTT,CASSLRPGQGATGNTIYF
TRBV6-1,TRBJ1-5,NA,few,TGTGCCAGCAGTGAGACAGCACGCTATCAGCCCCAGCATTTT,CASSETARYQPQHF
TRBV27,TRBJ1-1,NA,many,TGTGCCAGCAGTTTTGCGAGGTTGACTGAAGCTTTCTTT,CASSFARLTEAFF
TRBV12-3/TRBV12-4,TRBJ2-3,NA,few,TGTGCCAGCAGTTTCAACGGAGCCACAGATACGCAGTATTTT,CASSFNGATDTQYF
TRBV6-5,TRBJ1-1,TRBD1,many,TGTGCCAGCATCACAGGGGCTGAAGCTTTCTTT,CASITGAEAFF
TRBV11-2,TRBJ1-2,NA,many,TGTGCCAGCAGCCTGGGGGGCAGCGAGGACCCTTATGCTAACTATGGCTACACCTTC,CASSLGGSEDPYANYGYTF
TRBV4-1,TRBJ1-2,TRBD1,many,TGCGCCAGCAGCCAAGGACAGGGGGCCGACTATGGCTACACCTTC,CASSQGQGADYGYTF
TRBV6-2/TRBV6-3,TRBJ2-2,NA,NA,TGTGCCAGCCATCAGAATGACCCGAACACCGGGGAGCTGTTTTTT,CASHQNDPNTGELFF
TRBV27,TRBJ1-5,TRBD1,many,TGTGCCAGCAGGCCGACAGGGGGAGCGACTTATAGCAATCAGCCCCAGCATTTT,CASRPTGGATYSNQPQHF
TRBV5-1,TRBJ2-7,NA,NA,TGCGCCAGCAGCTTGGAGTCAGGGGGGTCCTACGAGCAGTACTTC,CASSLESGGSYEQYF
TRBV4-1,TRBJ1-5,NA,many,TGCGCCAGCAGCCAAGAAAGGGAGCAGCCCCAGCATTTT,CASSQEREQPQHF
TRBV2,TRBJ2-2,NA,many,TGTGCCAGCAGTGAGATGCAGGGGGGGGCCGGGGAGCTGTTTTTT,CASSEMQGGAGELFF
TRBV4-2,TRBJ2-7,TRBD1,NA,TGTGCCAGCAGCCAGACCTTGGGACAGGGGACTGACGAGCAGTACTTC,CASSQTLGQGTDEQYF
TRBV28,TRBJ1-5,TRBD1,NA,TGTGCCACCTCCCCCGACAGGGGGGTTAGGGATCAGCCCCAGCATTTT,CATSPDRGVRDQPQHF
TRBV12-3/TRBV12-4,TRBJ1-2,NA,NA,TGTGCCAGCAGCGCTCGCGCTCTCTATGGCTACACCTTC,CASSARALYGYTF
TRBV28,TRBJ2-5,TRBD2,many,TGTGCCAGCATAAGGGCGGGGGAAGAGACCCAGTACTTC,CASIRAGEETQYF
TRBV6-5,TRBJ1-2,NA,many,TGTGCCAGCAGTTCTCCGCCCGCGGGCTACACCTTC,CASSSPPAGYTF
TRBV6-1,TRBJ1-1,NA,many,TGTGCCAGCAGAAAAGGGGCTAGTACTGAAGCTTTCTTT,CASRKGASTEAFF
TRBV5-1,TRBJ1-5,TRBD1,many,TGCGCCAGCAGCCCAAACAAACAGGGGGCCGATCAGCCCCAGCATTTT,CASSPNKQGADQPQHF
TRBV5-1,TRBJ2-7,NA,many,TGCGCCAGCAGATTAGAGCAGGCGAATACCTACGAGCAGTACTTC,CASRLEQANTYEQYF
TRBV12-3/TRBV12-4,TRBJ1-2,TRBD1,many,TGTGCCATCGAATCGGACAGGGGCTATGGCTACACCTTC,CAIESDRGYGYTF
TRBV27,TRBJ2-7,NA,many,TGTGCCAGCAGTTTATACAGCGATACGTCCTACGAGCAGTACTTC,CASSLYSDTSYEQYF
TRBV15,TRBJ1-2,TRBD1,NA,TGTGCCACCAGCAGAGATCGGGACAGGGGAAATGGCTACACCTTC,CATSRDRDRGNGYTF
TRBV6-1,TRBJ1-1,NA,many,TGTGCCAGCAGGAACACCGTACACACTGAAGCTTTCTTT,CASRNTVHTEAFF
TRBV11-2,TRBJ1-2,NA,many,TGTGCCAGCAGCTATTCCTGGACACCTTTCTATGGCTACACCTTC,CASSYSWTPFYGYTF
TRBV28,TRBJ1-1,NA,NA,TGTGCCAGCTCACCCCTGTCTAGGACCCGGGGCACTGAAGCTTGCTTT,CASSPLSRTRGTEACF
TRBV6-2/TRBV6-3,TRBJ1-2,TRBD1,NA,TGTGCCAGCACCCCGATCGGGACAGTTTATGGCTACACCTTC,CASTPIGTVYGYTF
TRBV12-3/TRBV12-4,TRBJ1-2,NA,many,TGTGCCAGCAGTTTTGAAGGACGCGGGAGTGCCTTC,CASSFEGRGSAF
TRBV28,TRBJ1-1,NA,few,TGTGCCAGCAGCTCATCCTCGAAAGGGAAGGGCACTGAAGCTTTCTTT,CASSSSSKGKGTEAFF
TRBV29-1,TRBJ2-7,TRBD1,NA,TGCAGCGTTGAGTATCAGGGGGCCCACGAGCAGTACTTC,CSVEYQGAHEQYF
TRBV28,TRBJ1-2,NA,few,TGTGCCACGGGGCAGGGCCGGCGTATCGGCTACACCTTC,CATGQGRRIGYTF
TRBV5-1,TRBJ1-2,NA,NA,TGCGCCAGCAGCCCCTCCCCGACCAGGGCCTATGGCTACACCTTC,CASSPSPTRAYGYTF
TRBV18,TRBJ2-7,TRBD1,many,TGTGCCAGCTCACCACGGTTCCGCGGGACAGGGTCCGACGAGCAGTACTTC,CASSPRFRGTGSDEQYF
TRBV7-8,TRBJ1-2,TRBD1,NA,TGTGCCAGCAGCGCGGGCCATCCGGGACAGGGGATCGGCTACACCTTC,CASSAGHPGQGIGYTF
TRBV5-1,TRBJ1-1,NA,NA,TGCGCCAGCAGCCCCCGGGAGGGGCTAGCTTTCTTT,CASSPREGLAFF
TRBV5-1,TRBJ1-2,NA,few,TGCGCCAGCAGCTCAAAGGACAGAGCTAACTATGGCTACACCTTC,CASSSKDRANYGYTF
TRBV4-1,TRBJ1-5,NA,NA,TGCGCCAGCAGCCAACGTCAAAGCCAGCCCCAGCATTTT,CASSQRQSQPQHF